These 27 T cell receptor beta chains were all obtained from the same sample, sequenced in a study of regulatory T cells in long-lasting Graves disease. Researchers made TCR beta libraries by using iRepertoire HTBI primers and running Arm-PCR on CDR3 regions. TCRdb reprocessed the multiplex PCR reads with MiXCR, giving one entry per CDR3 protein. The table shows under 250,000 distinct CDR3 sequences, with over 20% occurring only once. As for time point: newly diagnosed GD, antithyroid drugs for less than 3 months. PBMC RNA served as the TCR library source. The sample was peripheral blood mononuclear cells (PBMCs), taken at new diagnosis, from a patient treated with antithyroid drugs. The receptors here all came from a female donor with Graves disease.

This clonotype was seen a few times. V is TRBV27 and J is TRBJ2-6; D is ambiguous. The length of the CDR3 is 18 residues. The V gene lost 3 bases and the J gene lost 4 bases, with 19 bases spanning the gap. Germline CDR1 reads MNHEY; CDR2 reads SMNVEV (reference sequence). Here the CDR3 reads CASSFLSGPFGGANVLTF. The DNA for the CDR3 is TGTGCCAGCAGTTTCCTTTCCGGGCCTTTTGGGGGGGCCAACGTCCTGACTTTC.

This clonotype was detected many times. One end of the junction fails to match germline, which may point to a read error. The V call is TRBV5-5, the J call TRBJ1-6; D gene unclear. This CDR3 region has 14 residues. Germline V gene lookup returns CDR1 SGHKS and CDR2 YYEKEE (reference sequence). CDR3 nucleotide sequence: TGCGCCAGCAGCTTGCGGGTTTTGGATTCACCCCTCCACTTT. It encodes CASSLRVLDSPLHF.

This chain connects TRBV29-1 to TRBJ1-1; tentatively, D is TRBD1 (5 bases). Trimming stripped 6 bases from V and 4 bases from J, with 12 bases between. The CDR3 is 12 amino acids. Germline V gives CDR1 SQVTM, CDR2 ANQGSEA. CDR3: CSVGGEATEAFF. Written as DNA, the CDR3 is TGCAGCGTCGGGGGGGAGGCCACTGAAGCTTTCTTT.

Comments on this clonotype: This may be a read error, as it is one base from a much larger clone. The genes are TRBV20-1 and TRBJ2-7; 10 nucleotides match TRBD2. The CDR3 spans 15 residues. Per germline, CDR1 DFQATT and CDR2 SNEGSKA (reference sequence). V was pared by 4 bases and J by 7 bases, with 13 bases of the junction left unmatched. The CDR3 region is CSAKILAGEHNEQYF. The DNA of the CDR3 is TGCAGTGCTAAGATTCTAGCGGGAGAGCACAATGAGCAGTACTTC.

At least ten counts were recorded for this clonotype. The rearrangement joins TRBV11-1 to TRBJ2-1, with 8 bases matching TRBD1. V lost 4 bases, J lost 9 bases, and 17 bases stayed unmatched. This CDR3 has 17 amino acids. Germline V CDR1 and CDR2: SGHAT, FQDESV (reference sequence). CDR3 sequence reads: CASSSEPPVTGVGEQFF. The CDR3 nucleotides are TGTGCCAGCAGCTCAGAACCACCCGTGACAGGGGTGGGTGAGCAGTTCTTC.

This clonotype showed up many times. The rearrangement links TRBV20-1 to TRBJ2-5; 10 nucleotides match TRBD2. The CDR3 runs to 18 residues. Germline assignment: CDR1 DFQATT and CDR2 SNEGSKA (reference sequence). With 0 bases clipped from V and 2 bases from J, the junction kept 12 bases outside the gene matches. The CDR3: CSARDGASGSVSQETQYF. CDR3 sequence (DNA): TGCAGTGCTAGAGATGGGGCTAGCGGGAGCGTCTCTCAAGAGACCCAGTACTTC.

This clonotype was counted a few times. The chain recombines TRBV4-1 with TRBJ1-1; no clear D gene. CDR3 length equals 14 residues. Looked up from germline, CDR1 is MGHRA and CDR2 is YSYEKL. Trimming stripped 3 bases from V and 3 bases from J, with 11 bases between. In nucleotides, the CDR3 is TGCGCCAGCAGCCAGGAACCCTGGGACACTGAAGCTTTCTTT. It is translated as CASSQEPWDTEAFF.

This clonotype was seen a handful of times. CDR3 nucleotide sequence: TGTGCCAGCAGCCCACAGGACGGCTCCTACGAGCAGTACTTC. Encoded protein: CASSPQDGSYEQYF. The chain is built from TRBV14 and TRBJ2-7, with a weak D call TRBD1 (5 bases). The CDR3 contains 14 residues. V lost 4 bases and J lost 0, with 10 bases in between. From germline, CDR1 is SGHDN and CDR2 FVKESK.

There are many counts of this clonotype. V is TRBV11-2 and J is TRBJ1-1; the match to TRBD1 covers 7 bases. This CDR3 has 18 amino acids. Trimming removed 4 bases from V and 3 bases from J; junction bases left unmatched: 17. Germline assignment: CDR1 SGHAT and CDR2 FQNNGV. The CDR3 DNA reads as TGTGCCAGCAGCTCCTACAGGGGACGAGGAGCCGGGGACACTGAAGCTTTCTTT. Protein product: CASSSYRGRGAGDTEAFF.

This clonotype came up many times. This rearrangement joins TRBV19 to TRBJ2-1, with 14 bases that match TRBD2. V gave up 5 bases and J gave up 8 bases; unmatched junction bases: 11. From germline, CDR1 is LNHDA and CDR2 SQIVND (reference sequence). This CDR3 contains 17 residues. CDR3 region: CASSFYPGTSGSYEQFF. The CDR3 bases are TGTGCCAGTAGTTTTTATCCCGGGACTAGCGGGAGTTATGAGCAGTTCTTC.

This clonotype was detected a few times. The chain couples TRBV20-1 to TRBJ2-3, with 11 bases matching TRBD2. The CDR3 runs to 14 residues. Germline-derived CDR1 and CDR2 are DFQATT and SNEGSKA (reference sequence). V lost 5 bases and J lost 3; bases outside the gene matches: 4. The CDR3 sequence: CSASRTSGTDTQYF. The CDR3 DNA sequence: TGCAGTGCTTCAAGGACTAGCGGGACAGATACGCAGTATTTT.

This clonotype was seen many times. V gene TRBV20-1 combines with J gene TRBJ1-1; D might be TRBD1 (6 bases). This CDR3 is 14 amino acids long. Germline lookup yields CDR1 DFQATT and CDR2 SNEGSKA (reference sequence). Trimming removed 3 bases at V and 4 bases at J, with 15 bases between. The CDR3 protein is CSASDSTGFTEAFF. CDR3 coding DNA: TGCAGTGCTAGCGACAGTACAGGGTTCACTGAAGCTTTCTTT.

The table lists this clonotype with many counts. V gene TRBV2 combines with J gene TRBJ2-7; D might be TRBD1 or TRBD2, each matching 5 bases. Germline lookup yields CDR1 SNHLY and CDR2 FYNNEI. The CDR3 is 11 residues long. Between the trimmed V and J ends, which lost 7 bases and 6 bases, there was a span of 10 bases. The CDR3 is CASIWGIEQYF. For the CDR3, the DNA is TGTGCCAGCATTTGGGGGATCGAGCAGTACTTC.

Ten or more counts support this clonotype. The rearrangement uses TRBV30 and TRBJ2-3; unclear D gene. The J call may not be correct, given that the DNA end is closer to TRBJ2-5. This CDR3 contains 14 residues. Per germline, CDR1 GTSNPN and CDR2 SVGIG (reference sequence). CDR3 DNA sequence: TGTGCCTGGAGTGCGGCTCAACTATCAGAGACCCAGTACTTC. Its protein is CAWSAAQLSETQYF.

This clonotype was found a few times. The junction and the germline gene differ at one end; a read error may be behind it. The chain has TRBV5-1 and TRBJ2-1; D uncertain. The CDR3 is 13 amino acids. The germline CDR1 and CDR2 sequences are SGHRS and YFSETQ. The DNA of the CDR3 is TGCACCAGCAGCTTGTGGGGTACCCATGAGCAGTTCTTC. Translating it yields CTSSLWGTHEQFF.

Many counts were recorded for this clonotype. The rearrangement joins TRBV7-2 to TRBJ1-5; D not certain. Per germline, CDR1 SGHTA and CDR2 FQGNSA. Trimming removed 1 base from V and 4 bases from J, with 5 bases in between. The CDR3 extends over 13 amino acids. The CDR3 nucleotides read TGTGCCAGCAGCTTAGGGAAGAATCAGCCCCAGCATTTT. Residues: CASSLGKNQPQHF.

Ten or more counts support this clonotype. This chain connects TRBV20-1 to TRBJ1-4; maybe TRBD1 (6 bases). CDR1 and CDR2 (germline): DFQATT, SNEGSKA (reference sequence). Trimming removed 5 bases at V and 4 bases at J, with 11 bases between. The CDR3 has 13 residues. The CDR3 DNA reads as TGCAGTGCTGTCGACAGGTTTAATGAAAAACTGTTTTTT. It is translated as CSAVDRFNEKLFF.

The V call is TRBV6-1, the J call TRBJ1-1; 9 nucleotides align to TRBD1. The CDR3 has 12 amino acids. Germline values: CDR1 MNHNS, CDR2 SASEGT. V lost 3 bases and J lost 11; bases outside the gene matches: 4. The CDR3 protein is CASSDTGGGAFF. The CDR3 nucleotides read TGTGCCAGCAGTGACACAGGGGGCGGGGCTTTCTTT.

This clonotype has ten or more counts. This chain connects TRBV27 to TRBJ2-1; a weak D match, TRBD1 (5 bases). V lost 4 bases to trimming and J lost 0 bases, with 10 bases between them. The germline V gene has CDR1 MNHEY and CDR2 SMNVEV (reference sequence). The CDR3 contains 15 residues. The CDR3 reads CASSSYRSSYNEQFF. CDR3 DNA: TGTGCCAGCAGTTCTTACAGGAGCTCCTACAATGAGCAGTTCTTC.

This clonotype was seen ten or more times. The rearrangement links TRBV28 to TRBJ1-1; TRBD1 is a possible D gene (6 bases). The germline V gene has CDR1 MDHEN and CDR2 SYDVKM. The CDR3 has 14 residues. The ends were cut back, 2 bases at V and 4 bases at J, with 11 bases in the middle. The CDR3 nucleotides read TGTGCCAGCAGTTTAGCACGGACAGTCACTGAAGCTTTCTTT. It specifies CASSLARTVTEAFF.

This clonotype was counted at least ten times. This chain joins TRBV12-3 or TRBV12-4 and TRBJ1-5; D unresolved. This CDR3 contains 13 residues. Trimming stripped 6 bases from V and 5 bases from J, with 11 bases between. CDR3 in amino acids: CASSPQADQPQHF. DNA of the CDR3: TGTGCCAGCAGCCCCCAGGCAGATCAGCCCCAGCATTTT.

The CDR3 DNA sequence: TGTGCCAGCAGGGTGGACAGGGGCAACGAGCAGTACTTC. This gives the protein CASRVDRGNEQYF. The rearrangement links TRBV11-3 to TRBJ2-7, with TRBD1 matching over 9 bases. Germline loops: CDR1 SGHNT, CDR2 YENEEA. V was clipped by 6 bases and J by 5 bases; unmatched bases: 5. The CDR3 spans 13 residues.

In its sample, this clonotype was seen many times. The chain is built from TRBV9 and TRBJ1-5; 9 bases align to TRBD1. V shed 2 bases and J 6 bases; nucleotides not matched to a gene: 9. Looked up from germline, CDR1 is SGDLS and CDR2 is YYNGEE. The CDR3 runs 16 residues. The CDR3 nucleotides are TGTGCCAGCAGCGTCGGGGGACAGGGAGTTAGTCAGCCCCAGCATTTT. It is translated as CASSVGGQGVSQPQHF.

This clonotype was seen at least ten times. Its ends do not fully match the called genes, so a read error is possible. V is TRBV6-5 and J is TRBJ1-5; D gene uncertain. This CDR3 is built from 14 residues. CDR1 and CDR2 from the germline V gene are MNHEY and SVGAGI. The CDR3: CASSNSPGRQPQHF. In nucleotides, the CDR3 is TGTGCCAGCAGTAACTCCCCCGGACGTCAGCCCCAGCATTTT.

This clonotype was picked up many times. The V call is TRBV5-5, the J call TRBJ1-5; the D is unclear. Germline V gene sequence: CDR1 SGHKS, CDR2 YYEKEE (reference sequence). Deletions cut 1 base from V and 6 bases from J, with 8 bases between. The CDR3 is made up of 13 amino acids. The CDR3 region has the DNA TGTGCCAGCAGCTTGCCTGGTAGTCAGCCCCAGCATTTT. It translates to CASSLPGSQPQHF.

This clonotype has a count of ten or more. V is TRBV6-2 or TRBV6-3 and J is TRBJ1-2; D possibly corresponds to TRBD1 (5 bases). The ends were cut back, 3 bases at V and 8 bases at J, with 13 bases in the middle. The CDR3 sequence is 13 residues long. Germline CDR1 MNHEY, CDR2 SVGEGT. The CDR3: CASSYWGEQGYTF. The CDR3 DNA sequence: TGTGCCAGCAGTTATTGGGGGGAGCAGGGCTACACCTTC.

This clonotype was picked up many times. The chain employs TRBV3-1 and TRBJ2-1; no firm D call. Germline V gene lookup returns CDR1 LGHDT and CDR2 YNNKEL (reference sequence). Trimming cost V 1 base and J 10 bases, with 8 bases left between them. This CDR3 has 12 residues. This CDR3 reads CASSQVPWEQFF. The CDR3 DNA sequence: TGTGCCAGCAGCCAAGTCCCATGGGAGCAGTTCTTC.